This TCR beta chain was sequenced for a study of blood T cell repertoires in COVID-19. Across the study: The study drew acute and convalescent COVID-19 samples from the United States, Italy and Spain. T cells, B-cell-depleted T cells, or PBMCs provided the cDNA or gDNA that served as material.

Authors' methods: Reference gene primers were amplified, and this amplification served to estimate nucleated cell counts. Assay: immunoSEQ multiplex PCR; the TCRdb copy retains only in-frame clones and omits some. The V and J calls and clone size are taken from that table; D and trimming were inferred from the DNA. The sample has 55,000 to 80,000 clones, about 86% seen once; the top ten hold approximately 6%. The CDR3 is made up of 17 amino acids. Looked up from germline, CDR1 is WSHSY and CDR2 is SAAADI. V lost 5 bases, J lost 4 bases, and 11 bases stayed unmatched. J is TRBJ2-3 and V is TRBV10-2; 11 nucleotides match TRBD2. The source material was peripheral blood. The sequence was obtained from a human donor in a cohort sampled during active COVID-19. This CDR3 is CASSLAGGPLFPDTQYF. The CDR3 nucleotides read TGCGCCAGCAGTCTAGCGGGGGGACCCCTATTCCCAGATACGCAGTATTTT.